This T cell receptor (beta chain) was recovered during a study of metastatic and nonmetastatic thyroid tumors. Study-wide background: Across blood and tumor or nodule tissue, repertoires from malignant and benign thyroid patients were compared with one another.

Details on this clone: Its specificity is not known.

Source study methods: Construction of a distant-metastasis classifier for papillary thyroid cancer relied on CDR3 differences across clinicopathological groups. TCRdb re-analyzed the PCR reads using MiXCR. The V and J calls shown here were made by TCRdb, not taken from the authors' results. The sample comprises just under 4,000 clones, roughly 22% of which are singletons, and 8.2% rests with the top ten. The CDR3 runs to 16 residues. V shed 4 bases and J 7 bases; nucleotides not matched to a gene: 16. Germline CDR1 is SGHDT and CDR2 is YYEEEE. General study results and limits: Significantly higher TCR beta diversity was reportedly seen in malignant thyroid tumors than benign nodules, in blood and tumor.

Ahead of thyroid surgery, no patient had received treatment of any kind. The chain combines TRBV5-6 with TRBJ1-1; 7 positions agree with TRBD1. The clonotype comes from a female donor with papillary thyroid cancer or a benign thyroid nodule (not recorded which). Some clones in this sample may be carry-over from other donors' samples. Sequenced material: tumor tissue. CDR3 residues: CASSPRPGQTSVEAFF. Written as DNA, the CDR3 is TGTGCCAGCAGCCCCCGACCGGGACAGACATCGGTTGAAGCTTTCTTT. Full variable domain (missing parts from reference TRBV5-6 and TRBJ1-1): DAGVTQSPTHLIKTRGQQVTLRCSPKSGHDTVSWYQQALGQGPQFIFQYYEEEERQRGNFPDRFSGHQFPNYSSELNVNALLLGDSALYLCASSPRPGQTSVEAFFGQGTRLTVV.